This T cell receptor (beta chain) was recovered during a study of cytomegalovirus exposure and HLA in healthy donors. Overall study findings and caveats: The listing of 150 or so TCR beta chains classed them as cytomegalovirus-associated. Rarity held for most TCR sequences, but there were some public TCRs that occurred in many donors. TCR clusters originating in the first cohort tended to co-occur in the 110 or so validation repertoires, according to a later analysis. According to reports, the classifier identified cytomegalovirus status with high specificity and sensitivity.

V was clipped by 1 base and J by 3 bases, with 4 bases between them. The germline CDR1 and CDR2 sequences are SGHRS and YFSETQ. This CDR3 spans 12 amino acids. A remark on this clone: Its target is not known.

Generated by immunoSEQ multiplex PCR, the TCRdb table keeps only in-frame clones and is missing some. The repertoire holds about 55,000 clones, with 80% to 95% as singletons. The origin of this receptor is a man between 18 and 35 years old in good health and CMV-seronegative. Material: PBMCs. The chain couples TRBV5-1 to TRBJ2-5, with D hard to call. The CDR3, as DNA: TGCGCCAGCAGCTTGTTAGAAGAGACCCAGTACTTC. The encoded protein is CASSLLEETQYF.